The 18 T cell receptor beta chains below were found in one sample sequenced in a study of CXCR3-negative and CXCR3-positive naive CD8 T cells. Study-level points and caveats: A higher hydrophobicity marked the TRB CDR3s of CXCR3-positive naive cells versus CXCR3-negative naive cells.

In preparing the TRB cDNA libraries, 5' RACE with UMI labels was used. TCRdb re-called the 5' RACE reads and shows each CDR3 protein once, DNA omitted. Here the sample table reports approximately 98,000 distinct CDR3 sequences. Their antigens remain unidentified. Sequencing was carried out using naive CXCR3+ CD8+ T cells from blood. Described subset: CD45RO-CCR7+CD27+CD95- naive CD8+ T cells expressing CXCR3 (TNR3+). The source of these receptors is a human donor in good health. Some clones in this sample may be carry-over from other donors' samples.

CDR3 region: CSVGATSSYEQYF. The chain carries TRBV29-1 and TRBJ2-7. This CDR3 is built from 13 residues. Germline loops: CDR1 SQVTM, CDR2 ANQGSEA.

The chain uses TRBV18 and TRBJ1-1; TCRdb gives TRBD1 as the D gene, but with no DNA this cannot be confirmed. This CDR3 has 16 amino acids. In germline, CDR1 is KGHSH, CDR2 LQKENI. The CDR3 spells CASSPPDRGRVTEAFF.

The rearrangement uses TRBV7-7 and TRBJ2-1. CDR3 length: 13 residues. Germline CDR1 SSHAT, CDR2 FNYEAQ (reference sequence). The CDR3 is CASSLTLYNEQFF. Together with reference TRBV7-7 and TRBJ2-1, the CDR3 gives the full variable domain: GAGVSQSPRYKVTKRGQDVTLRCDPISSHATLYWYQQALGQGPEFLTYFNYEAQPDKSGLPSDRFSAERPEGSISTLTIQRTEQRDSAMYRCASSLTLYNEQFFGPGTRLTVL.

The gene calls are TRBV29-1 and TRBJ1-2; the D gene TCRdb calls, TRBD1, cannot be checked with no DNA. This CDR3 spans 13 amino acids. Germline V gene lookup returns CDR1 SQVTM and CDR2 ANQGSEA. This CDR3 reads CSVEWGHIYGYTF.

V is TRBV6-8 and J is TRBJ1-5; the TCRdb D gene call, TRBD1, has no DNA to confirm it. Germline lookup yields CDR1 MNHGY and CDR2 SAAAGT. The CDR3 runs 14 residues. CDR3 amino acids: CASSPGQGRQPQHF.

The J gene is TRBJ2-1, the V gene TRBV4-3. The CDR3 loop spans 14 amino acids. CDR1 is LGHNA, CDR2 YSLEER, per germline. The CDR3 loop is CASSQDRGVDEQFF.

This chain's CDR3 is CSASFPGEGSFGYEQYF. The chain uses TRBV20-1 and TRBJ2-7; TCRdb proposes TRBD2, but this gene call is untestable without DNA. CDR1 DFQATT and CDR2 SNEGSKA come from the germline V gene (reference sequence). The CDR3 totals 17 residues.

The chain has TRBV10-3 and TRBJ2-2; the D gene TCRdb calls, TRBD1, cannot be checked with no DNA. Germline CDR1 and CDR2: ENHRY and SYGVKD. There are 16 residues in the CDR3. CDR3 residues: CAISEPAGDTTGELFF.

This chain links TRBV25-1 with TRBJ2-7; TCRdb's assignment of TRBD2 cannot be checked, as there is no DNA. Germline V gene data show CDR1 as MGHDK and CDR2 as SYGVNS. The CDR3 has 15 residues. This CDR3 reads CASSEGGDSSYEQYF.

This chain joins TRBV7-9 and TRBJ2-1. The CDR3 is 13 residues long. CDR1 SEHNR and CDR2 FQNEAQ come from the germline V gene (reference sequence). The CDR3 sequence: CASSLAQGNEQFF.

The genes are TRBV5-1 and TRBJ2-7; TCRdb picks TRBD1, but there is no DNA to check that call. Per germline, CDR1 SGHRS and CDR2 YFSETQ. CDR3 length equals 14 residues. This CDR3 reads CASSLGQGAYEQYF.

The chain joins TRBV5-4 to TRBJ2-7; TCRdb outputs TRBD1, but without DNA this stays unchecked. The CDR3 extends over 12 amino acids. Germline V gene lookup returns CDR1 SGHNT and CDR2 YYREEE (reference sequence). CDR3 amino acids: CASSEDSSQQYF.

The V gene is TRBV20-1, the J gene TRBJ2-7; checking the TCRdb D call of TRBD1 is not possible without DNA. This CDR3 has 13 amino acids. Germline loops: CDR1 DFQATT, CDR2 SNEGSKA (reference sequence). The CDR3 protein is CSARVGGQNEQYF.

This chain connects TRBV7-8 to TRBJ2-2; absent DNA, TCRdb's TRBD1 call cannot be checked. This CDR3 spans 18 amino acids. The germline V gene has CDR1 SGHVS and CDR2 FQNEAQ. The CDR3: CASSLPPIGTGNTGELFF.

This chain joins TRBV6-2 or TRBV6-3 and TRBJ2-1; TCRdb's D gene call, TRBD2, goes unchecked for lack of DNA. CDR3 length: 15 residues. Germline V gives CDR1 MNHEY, CDR2 SVGEGT. This chain's CDR3 is CASRTTSGSFNEQFF.

The V and J genes are TRBV29-1 and TRBJ1-2; without DNA, the TCRdb call of TRBD1 cannot be checked. This CDR3 has 14 residues. In germline, CDR1 is SQVTM, CDR2 ANQGSEA. CDR3: CSVEPTESNYGYTF.

The V gene is TRBV10-3, the J gene TRBJ2-1; TCRdb's D call of TRBD2 is untestable without DNA. The CDR3 runs to 14 residues. The germline CDR1 and CDR2 sequences are ENHRY and SYGVKD. CDR3 loop: CAIRTSGRAEGQFF.

The chain combines TRBV7-8 with TRBJ2-7. Germline V gives CDR1 SGHVS, CDR2 FQNEAQ. The CDR3 totals 11 residues. CDR3 amino acids: CASSFSREQYF.